The rows below give T cell receptor beta chains drawn from one sample of a study of CD8 T cells in ankylosing spondylitis. TCRdb re-analysed the 5' RACE reads in MiXCR, keeping a single row per CDR3 protein. The sample yields 200,000 or so distinct CDR3 sequences, roughly 26% seen once. The sequenced sample consisted of blood, either unsorted or a sorted T cell fraction (not recorded which). Receptors were obtained from a male donor with ankylosing spondylitis or in good health (not recorded which). The CDR3 runs from the conserved cysteine through the conserved F or W. Each record gives: D gene, J gene, clone size, V gene, CDR3 DNA, CDR3 protein. A D gene is named only where the DNA matches it firmly. Size is omitted from some rows. Given values are once, few, many or a class for expanded clones.

D gene: -
J gene: TRBJ2-7
clone size: -
V gene: TRBV20-1
CDR3 DNA: TGCAGTGCTAGAGTACAGGGAGGCCCCTACGAGCAGTACTTC
CDR3 protein: CSARVQGGPYEQYF

D gene: -
J gene: TRBJ2-3
clone size: many
V gene: TRBV20-1
CDR3 DNA: TGCAGTGCCGCTCAAAGCGGTAGCACAGATACGCAGTATTTT
CDR3 protein: CSAAQSGSTDTQYF

D gene: -
J gene: TRBJ2-1
clone size: many
V gene: TRBV4-1
CDR3 DNA: TGCGCCAGCAGCCAAGAAACAGGGATGTTTGGTTATGAGCAGTTCTTC
CDR3 protein: CASSQETGMFGYEQFF

D gene: TRBD1
J gene: TRBJ2-3
clone size: many
V gene: TRBV20-1
CDR3 DNA: TGCAGTGCTAGAGATATTGACAGGGTTAGCACAGATACGCAGTATTTT
CDR3 protein: CSARDIDRVSTDTQYF

D gene: TRBD2
J gene: TRBJ2-5
clone size: few
V gene: TRBV7-2
CDR3 DNA: TGTGCCAGCAGCTTAGCTGGGACTAGCGGGAGAGGGAATAACTTC
CDR3 protein: CASSLAGTSGRGNNF

D gene: -
J gene: TRBJ2-7
clone size: -
V gene: TRBV7-9
CDR3 DNA: TGTGCCACCGCAGGGCTCTCCTACGAGCAGTACTTC
CDR3 protein: CATAGLSYEQYF

D gene: TRBD2
J gene: TRBJ2-2
clone size: -
V gene: TRBV20-1
CDR3 DNA: TGCAGTGCTAGCCTCGGGACTAGCGTCACCGGGGAGCTGTTTTTT
CDR3 protein: CSASLGTSVTGELFF

D gene: TRBD1
J gene: TRBJ1-1
clone size: few
V gene: TRBV5-1
CDR3 DNA: TGCGCCAGCAGCCGCGGCTGGACAGGAGGGAACACTGAAGCTTTCTTT
CDR3 protein: CASSRGWTGGNTEAFF

D gene: -
J gene: TRBJ2-5
clone size: -
V gene: TRBV12-3/TRBV12-4
CDR3 DNA: TGTGCCAGCAGTGCATACCGGGACACCCAAGAGACCCAGTACTTC
CDR3 protein: CASSAYRDTQETQYF

D gene: -
J gene: TRBJ2-3
clone size: many
V gene: TRBV5-1
CDR3 DNA: TGCGCCAGCAGCTTTGTTAGCGGCACAGATACGCAGTATTTT
CDR3 protein: CASSFVSGTDTQYF

D gene: -
J gene: TRBJ1-1
clone size: -
V gene: TRBV29-1
CDR3 DNA: TGCAGCGTTGTTCCAGGCATGAACACTGAAGCTTTCTTT
CDR3 protein: CSVVPGMNTEAFF

D gene: TRBD1
J gene: TRBJ2-2
clone size: few
V gene: TRBV15
CDR3 DNA: TGTGCCACCAGCAGAGACCACCTACAGGGGCCAACCGGGGAGCTGTTTTTT
CDR3 protein: CATSRDHLQGPTGELFF

D gene: TRBD1
J gene: TRBJ2-7
clone size: -
V gene: TRBV6-2/TRBV6-3
CDR3 DNA: TGTGCCAGCAGATCCTCCGGACAGGGGCGGAGGGAGCAGTACTTC
CDR3 protein: CASRSSGQGRREQYF

D gene: -
J gene: TRBJ2-4
clone size: few
V gene: TRBV28
CDR3 DNA: TGTGCCAGCAGTCCGGCGTTCAGTTTAGCCAAAAACATTCAGTACTTC
CDR3 protein: CASSPAFSLAKNIQYF

D gene: -
J gene: TRBJ1-5
clone size: -
V gene: TRBV20-1
CDR3 DNA: TGCAGTGCTAGAGTTGGCAAAAGCAATCAGCCCCAGCATTTT
CDR3 protein: CSARVGKSNQPQHF

D gene: -
J gene: TRBJ2-1
clone size: many
V gene: TRBV5-1
CDR3 DNA: TGCGCCAGCAGCTTGGACAGGGCAGCCTACAATGAGCAGTTCTTC
CDR3 protein: CASSLDRAAYNEQFF

D gene: -
J gene: TRBJ1-2
clone size: few
V gene: TRBV20-1
CDR3 DNA: TGCAGTGCTAGAGGGACAGCATCCTACTATGGCTACACCTTC
CDR3 protein: CSARGTASYYGYTF

D gene: -
J gene: TRBJ2-1
clone size: few
V gene: TRBV12-3/TRBV12-4
CDR3 DNA: TGTGCCAGCAGTTTAGTTTCTATGAGCCAGTTCTTC
CDR3 protein: CASSLVSMSQFF

D gene: -
J gene: TRBJ1-2
clone size: -
V gene: TRBV19
CDR3 DNA: TGTGCCAGTAGTTTTCCACTCCGGGACTCTCATCCATATGGCTACACCTTC
CDR3 protein: CASSFPLRDSHPYGYTF

D gene: TRBD1
J gene: TRBJ1-4
clone size: -
V gene: TRBV29-1
CDR3 DNA: TGCAGCGTCCGGGACAGAGCAACTAATGAAAAACTGTTTTTT
CDR3 protein: CSVRDRATNEKLFF

D gene: -
J gene: TRBJ1-1
clone size: few
V gene: TRBV20-1
CDR3 DNA: TGCAGTGCTATCAGAGGAAACCTTGAAGCTTTCTTT
CDR3 protein: CSAIRGNLEAFF

D gene: -
J gene: TRBJ2-1
clone size: -
V gene: TRBV27
CDR3 DNA: TGTGCCAGCAGTAACCCGACGGACAATGAGCAGTTCTTC
CDR3 protein: CASSNPTDNEQFF

D gene: TRBD2
J gene: TRBJ2-4
clone size: many
V gene: TRBV4-2
CDR3 DNA: TGTGCCAGCAGCGACGGACTAGAACGGGACGATCGATGGTCCTTC
CDR3 protein: CASSDGLERDDRWSF